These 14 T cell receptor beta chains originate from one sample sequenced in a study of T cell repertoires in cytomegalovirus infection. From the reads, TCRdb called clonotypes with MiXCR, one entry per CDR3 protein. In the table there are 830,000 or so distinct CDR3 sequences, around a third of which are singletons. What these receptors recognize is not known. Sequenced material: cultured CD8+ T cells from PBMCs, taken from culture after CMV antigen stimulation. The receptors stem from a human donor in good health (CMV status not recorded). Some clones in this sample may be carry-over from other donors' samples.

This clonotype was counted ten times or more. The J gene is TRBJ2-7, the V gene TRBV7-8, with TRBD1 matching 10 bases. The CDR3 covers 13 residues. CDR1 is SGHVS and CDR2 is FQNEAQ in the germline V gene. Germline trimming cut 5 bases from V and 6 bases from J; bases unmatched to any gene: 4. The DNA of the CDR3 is TGTGCCAGCAGCCATGGGACAGGGGTCGAGCAGTACGTC. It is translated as CASSHGTGVEQYV.

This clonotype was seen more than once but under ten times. CDR3 DNA sequence: TGTGCCAGCAGTTTATGGCCAGCCAATGAGCAGTTCTTC. Residues: CASSLWPANEQFF. The chain joins TRBV27 to TRBJ2-1; no reliable D call. Trimming took 1 base from V and 6 from J, leaving 7 bases between them. The germline V gene encodes CDR1 MNHEY and CDR2 SMNVEV (reference sequence). The CDR3 consists of 13 residues.

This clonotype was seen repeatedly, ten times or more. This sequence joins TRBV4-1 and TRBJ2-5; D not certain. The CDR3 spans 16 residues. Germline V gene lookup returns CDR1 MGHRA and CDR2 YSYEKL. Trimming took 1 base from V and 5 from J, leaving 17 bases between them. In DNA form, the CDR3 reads TGCGCCAGCAGCCAAGCATGGCTTCCCGGAACCGAGACCCAGTACTTC. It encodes CASSQAWLPGTETQYF.

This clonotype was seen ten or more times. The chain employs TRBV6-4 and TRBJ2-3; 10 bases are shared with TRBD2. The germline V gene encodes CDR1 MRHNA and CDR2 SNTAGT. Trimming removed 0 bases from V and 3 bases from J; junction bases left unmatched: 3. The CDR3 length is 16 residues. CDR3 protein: CASSDSSGGATDTQYF. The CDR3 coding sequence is TGTGCCAGCAGTGACTCCAGCGGGGGGGCGACAGATACGCAGTATTTT.

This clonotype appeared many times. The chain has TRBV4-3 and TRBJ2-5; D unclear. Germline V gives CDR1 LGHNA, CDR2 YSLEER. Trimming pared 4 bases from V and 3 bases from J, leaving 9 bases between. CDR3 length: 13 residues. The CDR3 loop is CASSPPGEETQYF. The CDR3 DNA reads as TGCGCCAGCAGCCCACCGGGTGAAGAGACCCAGTACTTC.

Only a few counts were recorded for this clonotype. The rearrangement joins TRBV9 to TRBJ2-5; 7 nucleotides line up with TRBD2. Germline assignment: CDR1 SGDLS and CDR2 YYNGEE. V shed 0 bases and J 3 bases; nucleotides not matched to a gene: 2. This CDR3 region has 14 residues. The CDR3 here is CASSVGLAEETQYF. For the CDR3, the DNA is TGTGCCAGCAGCGTAGGTCTAGCGGAAGAGACCCAGTACTTC.

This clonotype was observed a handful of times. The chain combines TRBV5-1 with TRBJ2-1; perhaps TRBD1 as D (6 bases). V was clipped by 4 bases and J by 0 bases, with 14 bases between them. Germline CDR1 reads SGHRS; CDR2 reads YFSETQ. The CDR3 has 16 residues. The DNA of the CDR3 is TGCGCCAGCAGCCCATGGAAGGGGGACTCCTACAATGAGCAGTTCTTC. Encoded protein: CASSPWKGDSYNEQFF.

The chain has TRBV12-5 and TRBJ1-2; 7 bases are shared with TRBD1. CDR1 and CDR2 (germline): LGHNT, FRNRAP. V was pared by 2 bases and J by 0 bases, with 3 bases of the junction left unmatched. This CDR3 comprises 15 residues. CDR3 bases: TGTGCTAGTGGTTTGAGGACAGGATCTAACTATGGCTACACCTTC. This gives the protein CASGLRTGSNYGYTF.

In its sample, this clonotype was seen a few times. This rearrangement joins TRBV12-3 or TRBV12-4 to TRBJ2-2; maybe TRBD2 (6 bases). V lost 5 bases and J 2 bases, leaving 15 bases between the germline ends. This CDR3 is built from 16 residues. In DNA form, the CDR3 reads TGTGCCAGCAGTCCTCGCGAGCGGGCCAACACCGGGGAGCTGTTTTTT. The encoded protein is CASSPRERANTGELFF.

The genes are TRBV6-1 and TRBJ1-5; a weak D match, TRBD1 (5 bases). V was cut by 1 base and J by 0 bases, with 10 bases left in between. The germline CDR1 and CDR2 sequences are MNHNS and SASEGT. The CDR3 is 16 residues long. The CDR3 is CASSEVRTTSNQPQHF. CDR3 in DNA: TGTGCCAGCAGTGAAGTCAGGACAACTAGCAATCAGCCCCAGCATTTT.

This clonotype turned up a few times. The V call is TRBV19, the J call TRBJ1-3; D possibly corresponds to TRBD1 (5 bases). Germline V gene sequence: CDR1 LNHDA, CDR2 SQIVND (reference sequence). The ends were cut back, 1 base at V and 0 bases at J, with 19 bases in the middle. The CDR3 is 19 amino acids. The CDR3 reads CASSIALIRDASSGNTIYF. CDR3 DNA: TGTGCCAGTAGTATAGCCCTTATCCGGGACGCGAGCTCTGGAAACACCATATATTTT.

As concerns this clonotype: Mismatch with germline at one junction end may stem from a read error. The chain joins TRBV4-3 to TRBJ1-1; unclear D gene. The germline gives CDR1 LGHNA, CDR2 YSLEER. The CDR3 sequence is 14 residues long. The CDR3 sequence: CACSLADRNTEAFF. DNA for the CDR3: TGCGCCTGCAGCCTTGCAGACCGGAACACTGAAGCTTTCTTT.

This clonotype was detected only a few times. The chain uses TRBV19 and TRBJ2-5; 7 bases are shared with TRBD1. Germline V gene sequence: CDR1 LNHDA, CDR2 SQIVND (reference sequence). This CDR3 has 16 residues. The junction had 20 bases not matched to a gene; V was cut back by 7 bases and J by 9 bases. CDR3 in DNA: TGTGCCAGTAACCCCGGGACAGCCGAGAATTCCTTGGCCCAGTACTTC. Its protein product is CASNPGTAENSLAQYF.

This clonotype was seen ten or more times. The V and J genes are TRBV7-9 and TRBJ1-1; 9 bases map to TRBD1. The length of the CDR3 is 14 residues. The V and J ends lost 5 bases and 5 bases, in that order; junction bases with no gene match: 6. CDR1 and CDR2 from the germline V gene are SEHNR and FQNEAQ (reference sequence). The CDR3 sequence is CASSLRQGGTEAFF. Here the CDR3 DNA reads TGTGCCAGCAGCCTTCGACAGGGGGGGACTGAAGCTTTCTTT.